The TCR beta chain under discussion was sequenced for a study of T cells in Graves' hyperthyroidism and ophthalmopathy (dated by TCRdb to about 2019). Notes on the research overall: Peripheral blood was sampled at the time of initial diagnosis, prior to any treatment. Whether ophthalmopathy could be predicted prospectively was tested in an independent validation cohort made up of under 20 hyperthyroidism patients plus 17 patients who later progressed to ophthalmopathy. The 75 to 100 discovery patients were randomly split 7:3 into training and test sets. Thyroid tissue and blood T-cell repertoires from roughly 6 Graves' hyperthyroidism patients were also compared in the study. To identify distinguishing TCR V-J signatures, a discovery cohort of around 98 patients was used, comprising some 43 with Graves' ophthalmopathy and around 57 with stable Graves' hyperthyroidism. TCR Vbeta CDR3 sequencing of 130 to 150 peripheral blood samples (over 40 ophthalmopathy, about 80 hyperthyroidism and about 17 progressor patients) is reported in the paper. After blood sampling, hyperthyroidism patients were treated with methimazole at a starting dose of 30 mg daily, and ophthalmopathy patients were treated with high-dose intravenous methylprednisolone. The research as a whole found: In cross-validation, a model built on a 13 V-J signature told ophthalmopathy apart from stable hyperthyroidism with roughly 87% sensitivity and about 81% specificity, and in testing the same model reached 80%/75%. Blood samples also contained most of the expanded thyroid clonotypes (frequency above 0.001), which suggests that blood repertoires may reflect thyroid immune responses. No statistical method was used to set the sample size in advance, and investigators knew the group allocation. In validation, the model predicted progression to ophthalmopathy with around 71% sensitivity and over 72% specificity, a median of about six months before onset.

The hyperthyroidism patients were between 18 and 65 years old and newly diagnosed, with a disease duration of less than 2 months. Any patient with an uncontrolled infection, another autoimmune disease, pregnancy or lactation was excluded. Diagnoses were established on the basis of clinical symptoms, serum thyroxine and TRAb, thyroid ultrasound, and orbital computed tomography. Blood from progressor patients was drawn when they were first diagnosed with hyperthyroidism, before any ophthalmopathy symptoms appeared. Ficoll-Paque density gradient centrifugation was used to isolate PBMCs from 8.5 to 10 ml of fresh peripheral blood. Progressor patients were initially diagnosed with Graves' hyperthyroidism and developed ophthalmopathy during follow-up. Total RNA was extracted using Trizol reagent, and RNA quality was assessed on an Agilent 2100 Bioanalyzer. After removal of 9 bases from V and 4 bases from J, the junction retains 7 bases not matched to a gene. The germline V gene sets CDR1 to SNHLY and CDR2 to FYNNEI. Measured from the cysteine to the phenylalanine, the CDR3 is 15 residues long. Here the CDR3 DNA is all that survives: 45 bases in frame from base 1.

This clonotype was seen repeatedly, ten times or more. Which antigen it targets is not known. No base quality values were provided; no much bigger clone lies one nucleotide off. The TCR beta CDR3 regions were amplified from the RNA transcripts. A first-round RT-PCR of the TCR CDR3 used the HTBI primer set with the Qiagen OneStep RT-PCR kit. A second multiplex PCR round built the libraries, followed by size selection and purification. Libraries were sequenced paired-end with 100 bp reads on an Illumina HiSeq2000. Under the source paper's analysis protocol: SOAPnuke was used to process the raw data, with reads discarded if the reads contained adapters or uncalled bases, had a mean Phred below 15, or lacked an exact constant-primer or identifier match. High-quality paired reads were merged using COPE v1.2.5, and each unique nucleotide sequence was defined as a clonotype. Clonotypes were aligned to IMGT TRBV, TRBD and TRBJ reference segments using MiTCR v1.1. The analysis was restricted to V-J combinations with a frequency above 0.0001, which together covered about 99% of the repertoires. A TCS score was defined as the ratio between F50 (clonal expansion) and ExV (chaos), using BLOSUM62-based TCRdist between CDR3 peptides within each V-J. Welch's t-statistics and random forest reduced fewer than 550 V-J features to under 15, which were used in a naive Bayes classifier (R e1071). TCRdb took the public reads, trimmed them with fastp at Q25, ran MiXCR for clone calling and kept in-frame beta chains. CDR3 protein duplicates are merged, each entry listing the most common genes and DNA. The V and J calls were not made by the authors but by TCRdb's processing. The sample table records approximately 360,000 distinct CDR3 sequences; 15% to 18% of these occur just once. The top ten clones comprise about a quarter of the sample.

The V and J segments used are TRBV2 and TRBJ2-3, with 13 bases matching TRBD2. The TCR originated in a woman between 18 and 29 years old with Graves' hyperthyroidism that later progressed to Graves' ophthalmopathy. Specimen: blood. The CDR3 sequence is CASWTSGSTADTQYF. The sequenced DNA: TGTGCCAGTTGGACTAGCGGGAGTACCGCAGATACGCAGTATTTT.